This T cell receptor (beta chain) was retrieved from a study of monozygotic twins with inflammatory bowel disease (dated by TCRdb to the late 2010s). Notes on the research overall: The full study comprised some 30 monozygotic twin pairs: nine German pairs (four IBD-concordant, five IBD-discordant) and 19 IBD-discordant Danish pairs. Disease-associated traits were sought mainly through comparisons between IBD patients and their genetically identical healthy co-twins within discordant pairs. Each individual had, on average, about 151 000 unique TCRalpha sequences and 181 000 unique TCRbeta sequences available for analysis. Overall study outcomes, separate from this receptor: Because patients received different immunosuppressive treatments, the repertoires may have picked up extra background noise and variability between individuals. Concordant and discordant twins showed no difference in repertoire similarity, possibly because of limited statistical power. The analysis was unable to tell different T cell subtypes apart. Compared with healthy twins, IBD patients shared fewer clonotypes with other individuals, and the difference was most pronounced in patients with signs of disease activity. No single strong signal or clonotype linked to IBD turned up in the results, so the idea that one exists was not supported. TCRbeta repertoire diversity, by inverse Simpson index, was decreased in IBD patients compared with their healthy co-twins.

Library preparation used 5' RACE. For each TCR library, 3,500 to 4,500 ng of total RNA was used. For each sample, cDNA synthesis with SMARTScribe reverse transcriptase was split into eight separate reactions. Unique molecular identifiers containing a 6-nucleotide sample barcode were introduced through template switching during cDNA synthesis. Two nested PCRs of around 16 and 10 cycles amplified the TCRalpha and TCRbeta cDNA, and bead purification followed each PCR. Before amplification, cDNA was treated with uracil DNA-glycosylase and purified using the QIAquick PCR purification kit. In the second PCR, Illumina TruSeq-compatible adapters and sample-specific barcodes were added. TapeStation and Qubit were used to check library quality and concentration, and 5 to 6 ng of each library went into the pool. Sequencing of the pooled libraries was done on an Illumina HiSeq2500 single-index Rapid Run using custom sequencing primers and 2 x 100 bp reads. Per the source publication's procedure: MiGEC version 1.2.6 was used for UMI-based consensus assembly to correct PCR and sequencing errors. MiXCR version 2.1.1 was used to carry out V(D)J alignment, clonotype assembly and CDR3 extraction. To normalise gene usage, clonotype sharing and MAIT/NKT TCR abundance, the top 1000, 10 000 and 20 000 clonotypes in each sample were analysed. Diversity was computed as the inverse Simpson index with the vegan R package after downsampling to 27 000 UMIs. Paired Mann-Whitney U tests were applied to discordant twin pairs, with Benjamini-Hochberg correction for multiple testing. TCRdb reprocessed the reads, so every CDR3 protein sequence counts as one entry and DNA is not shown. The V and J calls shown here were made by TCRdb, not taken from the authors' results. The table for this sample lists approximately 300,000 distinct CDR3 sequences. The ten largest clones capture 5.5% to 6.5% of the sample.

From each donor, a roughly 2.7 ml peripheral blood sample was collected into PAXgene tubes and kept at -80 degrees C. Total RNA was isolated from whole blood with the PAXgene blood miRNA kit on an automated QIAcube, without T cell sorting. Deep TCRalpha and TCRbeta repertoire profiling with unique molecular barcoding was performed on peripheral blood of monozygotic twin pairs concordant or discordant for inflammatory bowel disease. For every twin pair, smoking habits were documented, and each individual was categorised as a current, former or never smoker. A remark on this clonotype: The antigen this receptor binds is unknown.

The specimen was blood. This sequence was found in a human donor with ulcerative colitis or Crohn's disease, or a healthy co-twin of an affected twin (not recorded which).

The CDR3 in this case is CATIGAGAPAGANVLTF. The sequence is built from TRBV28 and TRBJ2-6; lacking DNA, the TRBD1 call made by TCRdb goes unchecked. The CDR3, from cysteine to phenylalanine, totals 17 residues. DNA was not recorded. Based on the germline V gene, the CDR1 and CDR2 sequences are MDHEN and SYDVKM. Here the CDR3 is joined to the reference TRBV28 and TRBJ2-6 genes, and the full variable domain is: DVKVTQSSRYLVKRTGEKVFLECVQDMDHENMFWYRQDPGLGLRLIYFSYDVKMKEKGDIPEGYSVSREKKERFSLILESASTNQTSMYLCATIGAGAPAGANVLTFGAGSRLTVL.